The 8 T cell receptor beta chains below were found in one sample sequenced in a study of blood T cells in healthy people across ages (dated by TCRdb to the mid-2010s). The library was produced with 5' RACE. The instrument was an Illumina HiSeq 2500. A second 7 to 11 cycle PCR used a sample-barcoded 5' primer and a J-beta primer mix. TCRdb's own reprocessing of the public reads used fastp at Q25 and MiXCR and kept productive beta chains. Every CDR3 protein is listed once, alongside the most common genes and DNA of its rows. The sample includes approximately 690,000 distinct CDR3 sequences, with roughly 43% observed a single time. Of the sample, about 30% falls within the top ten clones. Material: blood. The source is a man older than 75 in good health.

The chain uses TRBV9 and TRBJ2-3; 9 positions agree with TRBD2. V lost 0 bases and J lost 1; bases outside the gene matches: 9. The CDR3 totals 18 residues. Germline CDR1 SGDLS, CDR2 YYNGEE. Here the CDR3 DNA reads TGTGCCAGCAGCGTAGGTCCGGCTAGCGGGGCCGGCACAGATACGCAGTATTTT. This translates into CASSVGPASGAGTDTQYF.

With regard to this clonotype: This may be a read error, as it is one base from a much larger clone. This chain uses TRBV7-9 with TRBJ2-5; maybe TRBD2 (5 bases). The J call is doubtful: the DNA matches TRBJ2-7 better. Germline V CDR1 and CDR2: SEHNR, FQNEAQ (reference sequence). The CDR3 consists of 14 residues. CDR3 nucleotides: TGTGCCAGCAGCTTAGCGGGAGTGAGCTTCGAGCAGTACTTC. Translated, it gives CASSLAGVSFEQYF.

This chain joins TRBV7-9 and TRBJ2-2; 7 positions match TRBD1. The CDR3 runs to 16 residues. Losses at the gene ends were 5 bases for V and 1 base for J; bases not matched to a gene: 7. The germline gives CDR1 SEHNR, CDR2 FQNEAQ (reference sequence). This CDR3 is CASSNVRGWNTGELFF. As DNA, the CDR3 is TGTGCCAGCAGCAACGTCAGGGGGTGGAACACCGGGGAGCTGTTTTTT.

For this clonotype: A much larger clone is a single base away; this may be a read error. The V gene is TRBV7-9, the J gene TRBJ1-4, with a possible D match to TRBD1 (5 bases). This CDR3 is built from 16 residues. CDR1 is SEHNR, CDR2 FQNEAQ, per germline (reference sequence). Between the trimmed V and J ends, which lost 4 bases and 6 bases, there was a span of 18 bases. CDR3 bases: TGTGCCAGCAGCTCGTTCACGGGACGGGGGTATGAAAAACTGTTTTTT. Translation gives CASSSFTGRGYEKLFF. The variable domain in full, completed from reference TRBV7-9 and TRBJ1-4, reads DTGVSQNPRHKITKRGQNVTFRCDPISEHNRLYWYRQTLGQGPEFLTYFQNEAQLEKSRLLSDRFSAERPKGSFSTLEIQRTEQGDSAMYLCASSSFTGRGYEKLFFGSGTQLSVL.

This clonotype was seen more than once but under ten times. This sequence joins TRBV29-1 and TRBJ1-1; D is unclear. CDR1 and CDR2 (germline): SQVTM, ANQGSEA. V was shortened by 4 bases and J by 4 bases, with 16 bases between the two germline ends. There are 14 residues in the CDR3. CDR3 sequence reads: CSVVEFPVGTEAFF. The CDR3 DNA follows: TGCAGCGTTGTGGAGTTCCCCGTGGGCACTGAAGCTTTCTTT.

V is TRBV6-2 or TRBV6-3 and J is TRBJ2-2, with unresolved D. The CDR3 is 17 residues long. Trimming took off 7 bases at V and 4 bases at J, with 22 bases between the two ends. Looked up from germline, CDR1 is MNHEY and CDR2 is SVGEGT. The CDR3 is CASNLPTGVIGTGELFF. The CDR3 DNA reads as TGTGCCAGCAATCTCCCCACCGGAGTAATTGGCACCGGGGAGCTGTTTTTT.

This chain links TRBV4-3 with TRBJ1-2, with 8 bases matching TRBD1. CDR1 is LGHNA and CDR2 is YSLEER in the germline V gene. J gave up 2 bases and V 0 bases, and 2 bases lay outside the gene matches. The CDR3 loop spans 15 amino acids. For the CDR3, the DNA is TGCGCCAGCAGCCAAGATGCAGGGGGCAACTATGGCTACACCTTC. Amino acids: CASSQDAGGNYGYTF.

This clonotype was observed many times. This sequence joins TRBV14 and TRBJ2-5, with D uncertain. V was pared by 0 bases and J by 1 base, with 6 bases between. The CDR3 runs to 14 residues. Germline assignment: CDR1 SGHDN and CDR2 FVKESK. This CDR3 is CASSQDIVQETQYF. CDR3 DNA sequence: TGTGCCAGCAGCCAAGATATCGTCCAAGAGACCCAGTACTTC.